This T cell receptor beta chain originates from a study of cytomegalovirus exposure and HLA in healthy donors. Study outcomes and limitations: The study flagged around 150 TCR beta chains as cytomegalovirus-associated. In vitro confirmation showed a few CMV-associated chains to be CMV antigen specific. DRB1 had the most TCR associations and HLA-C the fewest, a later analysis found, with rates varying by HLA locus.

The PCR used 60 Vbeta and 13 Jbeta primers. The table came from immunoSEQ multiplex PCR; TCRdb's copy has only in-frame clones and leaves some out. The data contain roughly 130,000 clones, about 80% of them singletons. In its sample, this clone was seen a few times. Its antigen is currently unknown. V lost 3 bases, J lost 8 bases, and 16 bases lay in between. This CDR3 spans 14 amino acids. CDR1 is KGHSH and CDR2 is LQKENI in the germline V gene. Whereas donors were nominally healthy upon sampling, unrecorded immune exposures were probable. This rearrangement joins TRBV18 to TRBJ1-2; D perhaps matches TRBD1 (6 bases). The source material was PBMCs. The TCR comes from a male donor in good health and CMV-seronegative. The CDR3 bases are TGTGCCAGCTCACCTGAAGGGGGACCGGGCGGCTACACCTTC. Translated: CASSPEGGPGGYTF.